This record covers a single TCR beta chain. Its antigen is not identified. With 10 bases clipped from V and 1 base from J, the junction kept 7 bases outside the gene matches. CDR3 length: 15 residues. The germline CDR1 and CDR2 sequences are MNHGY and SAAAGT. The adjacent lung that was sampled lay at least 2 cm from the tumor margin and showed no atypia. The data derive from a study of T cells in localized non-small cell lung cancer. General study points: Turning up in adjacent lung were a median around 50 of the top 100 tumor clones.

Only in-frame clones appear in the TCRdb table, and some are missing; sequencing was by immunoSEQ multiplex PCR. The table records 4,000 or so clones, 31% of them present only once. This clonotype originated in a male donor aged 60 or older with stage III lung adenocarcinoma. The material sequenced was normal lung tissue next to the tumor, taken before any cancer treatment. The V gene is TRBV6-8, the J gene TRBJ2-2, with 9 bases identical to TRBD2. The CDR3 loop reads CAISSSGMNTGELFF. In DNA form, the CDR3 reads TGTGCCATCAGCTCTAGCGGGATGAACACCGGGGAGCTGTTTTTT.